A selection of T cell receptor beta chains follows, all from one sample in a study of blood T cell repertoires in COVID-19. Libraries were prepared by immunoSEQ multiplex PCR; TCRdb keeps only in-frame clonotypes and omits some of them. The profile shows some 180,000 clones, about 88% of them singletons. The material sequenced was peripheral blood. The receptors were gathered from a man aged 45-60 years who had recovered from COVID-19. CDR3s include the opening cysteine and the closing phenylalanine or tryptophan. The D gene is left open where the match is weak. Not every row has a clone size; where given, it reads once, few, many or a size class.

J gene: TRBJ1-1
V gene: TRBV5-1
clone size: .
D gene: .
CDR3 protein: CASSLYTSLNTEAFF
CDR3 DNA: TGCGCCAGCAGCTTGTATACATCTCTCAACACTGAAGCTTTCTTT

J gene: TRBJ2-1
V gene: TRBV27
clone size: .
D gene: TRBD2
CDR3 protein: CASSSKRGGTGNEQFF
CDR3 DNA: TGTGCCAGCAGTTCAAAGCGGGGGGGCACTGGGAATGAGCAGTTCTTC

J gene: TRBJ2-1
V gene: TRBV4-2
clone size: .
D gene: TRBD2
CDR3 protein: CASRKAAGAPNEQFF
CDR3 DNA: TGTGCCAGCAGAAAAGCGGCGGGAGCCCCCAATGAGCAGTTCTTC

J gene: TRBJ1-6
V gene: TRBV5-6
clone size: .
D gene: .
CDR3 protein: CASSWPGEGNSPLHF
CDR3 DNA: TGTGCCAGCAGCTGGCCCGGGGAGGGTAATTCACCCCTCCACTTT

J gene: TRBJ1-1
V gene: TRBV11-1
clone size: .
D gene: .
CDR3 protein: CASSLRGRAEAFF
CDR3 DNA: TGTGCCAGCAGCTTAAGAGGGAGGGCTGAAGCTTTCTTT

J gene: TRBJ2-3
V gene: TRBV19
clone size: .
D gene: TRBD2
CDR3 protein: CASSYLAGGADTQYF
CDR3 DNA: TGTGCCAGTAGCTATCTAGCGGGAGGTGCAGATACGCAGTATTTT

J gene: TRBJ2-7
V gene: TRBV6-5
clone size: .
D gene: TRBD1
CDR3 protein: CASSYSGQGTYEQYF
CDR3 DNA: TGTGCCAGCAGTTACTCGGGACAGGGAACCTACGAGCAGTACTTC

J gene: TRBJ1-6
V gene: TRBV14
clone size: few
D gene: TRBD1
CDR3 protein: CASSQGTGVNSPLHF
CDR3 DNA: TGTGCCAGCAGCCAAGGGACAGGGGTTAATTCACCCCTCCACTTT

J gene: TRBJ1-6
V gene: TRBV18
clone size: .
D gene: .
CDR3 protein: CASSPLGSSYNSPLHF
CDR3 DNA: TGTGCCAGCTCACCACTGGGGAGCTCCTATAATTCACCCCTCCACTTT

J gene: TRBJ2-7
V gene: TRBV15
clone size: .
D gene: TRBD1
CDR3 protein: CATSGRQGANEQYF
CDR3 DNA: TGTGCCACTAGTGGAAGACAGGGGGCCAACGAGCAGTACTTC

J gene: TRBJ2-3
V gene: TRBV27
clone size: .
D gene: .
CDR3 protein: CASSPSVGQADTQYF
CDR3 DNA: TGTGCCAGCAGCCCTTCCGTGGGCCAGGCAGATACGCAGTATTTT

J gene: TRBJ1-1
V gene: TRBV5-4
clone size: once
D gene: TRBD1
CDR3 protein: CASSRGQGAYTEAFF
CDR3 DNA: TGTGCCAGCAGCCGGGGACAGGGGGCGTACACTGAAGCTTTCTTT

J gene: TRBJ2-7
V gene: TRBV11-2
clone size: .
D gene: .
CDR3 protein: CATTDSSYEQYF
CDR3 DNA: TGTGCCACGACGGACAGCTCCTACGAGCAGTACTTC

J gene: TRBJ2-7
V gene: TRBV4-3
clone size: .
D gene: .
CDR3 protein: CASSQRSGGKGYEQYF
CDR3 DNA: TGCGCCAGCAGCCAACGCAGCGGAGGCAAAGGGTACGAGCAGTACTTC

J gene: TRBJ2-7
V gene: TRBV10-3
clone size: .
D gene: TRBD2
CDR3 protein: CAISERPGLAPYEQYF
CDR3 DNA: TGTGCCATCAGTGAACGACCGGGACTAGCTCCCTACGAGCAGTACTTC

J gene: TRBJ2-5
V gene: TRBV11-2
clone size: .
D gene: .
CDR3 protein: CASSLTTGLRDQETQYF
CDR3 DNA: TGTGCCAGCAGCTTAACGACGGGACTGAGGGACCAAGAGACCCAGTACTTC

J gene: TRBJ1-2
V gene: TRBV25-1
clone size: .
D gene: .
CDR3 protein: CASSPGLYYGYTF
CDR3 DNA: TGTGCCAGCAGCCCCGGGTTATACTATGGCTACACCTTC

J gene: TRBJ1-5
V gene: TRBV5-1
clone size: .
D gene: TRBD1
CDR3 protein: CASSLEGANSNQPQHF
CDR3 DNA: TGCGCCAGCAGCTTGGAGGGGGCTAATAGCAATCAGCCCCAGCATTTT

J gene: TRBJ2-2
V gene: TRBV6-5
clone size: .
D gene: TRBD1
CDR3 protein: CASSRQGGGTGELFF
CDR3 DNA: TGTGCCAGCAGCCGACAGGGTGGCGGCACCGGGGAGCTGTTTTTT

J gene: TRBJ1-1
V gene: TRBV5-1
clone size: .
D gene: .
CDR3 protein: CASSLDRVYAEAFF
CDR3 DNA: TGCGCCAGCAGCTTGGACAGGGTATACGCTGAAGCTTTCTTT

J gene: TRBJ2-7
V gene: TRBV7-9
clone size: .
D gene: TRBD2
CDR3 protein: CASSSEETSGFEQYF
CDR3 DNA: TGTGCCAGCAGCTCCGAAGAGACTAGCGGTTTCGAGCAGTACTTC

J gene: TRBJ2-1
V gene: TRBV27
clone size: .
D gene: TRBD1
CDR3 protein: CASSATGSSYNEQFF
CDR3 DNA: TGTGCCAGCAGTGCGACAGGGTCCTCCTACAATGAGCAGTTCTTC

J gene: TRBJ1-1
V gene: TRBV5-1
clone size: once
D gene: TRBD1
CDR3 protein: CASSSGTGVTEAFF
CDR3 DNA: TGCGCCAGCAGCTCCGGGACAGGGGTGACTGAAGCTTTCTTT

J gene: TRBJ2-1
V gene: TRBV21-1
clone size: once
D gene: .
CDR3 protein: CASSKDAGRYNEQFF
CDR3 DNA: TGTGCCAGCAGCAAAGATGCAGGGAGGTACAATGAGCAGTTCTTC

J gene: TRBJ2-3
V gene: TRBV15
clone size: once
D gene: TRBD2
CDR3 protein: CATSRTSGGATDTQYF
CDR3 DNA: TGTGCCACCAGCAGGACTAGCGGGGGGGCCACAGATACGCAGTATTTT

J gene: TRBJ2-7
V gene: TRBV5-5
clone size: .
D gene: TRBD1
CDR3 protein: CASRIRPGQNPHEQYF
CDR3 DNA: TGTGCCAGCAGGATACGCCCGGGACAGAACCCTCACGAGCAGTACTTC

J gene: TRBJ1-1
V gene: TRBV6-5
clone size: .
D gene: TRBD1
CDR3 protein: CASSYSRQGDTEAFF
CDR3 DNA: TGTGCCAGCAGTTACTCGAGGCAGGGGGACACTGAAGCTTTCTTT

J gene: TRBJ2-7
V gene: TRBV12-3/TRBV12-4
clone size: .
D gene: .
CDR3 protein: CASSLFPGLEQYF
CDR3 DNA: TGTGCCAGCAGTTTATTCCCAGGGCTGGAGCAGTACTTC

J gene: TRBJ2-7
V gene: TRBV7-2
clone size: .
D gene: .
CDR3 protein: CASTLTGVHEQYF
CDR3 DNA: TGTGCCAGCACCCTTACGGGGGTCCACGAGCAGTACTTC

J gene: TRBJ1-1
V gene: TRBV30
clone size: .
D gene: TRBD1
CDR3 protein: CAFGTGWTEAFF
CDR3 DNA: TGTGCCTTTGGGACAGGGTGGACTGAAGCTTTCTTT

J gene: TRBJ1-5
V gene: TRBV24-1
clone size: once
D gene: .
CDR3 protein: CAKTGGNQPQHF
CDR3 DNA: TGTGCCAAGACGGGTGGCAATCAGCCCCAGCATTTT

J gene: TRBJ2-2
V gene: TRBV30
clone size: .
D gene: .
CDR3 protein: CAWSTHTGELFF
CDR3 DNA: TGTGCCTGGAGTACACACACCGGGGAGCTGTTTTTT

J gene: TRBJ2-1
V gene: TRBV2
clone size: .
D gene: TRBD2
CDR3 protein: CASSSPLAGGRDNEQFF
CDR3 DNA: TGTGCCAGCAGTTCTCCCCTAGCGGGGGGCCGGGACAATGAGCAGTTCTTC

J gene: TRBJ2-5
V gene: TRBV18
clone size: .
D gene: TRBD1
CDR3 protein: CASSPFKGASQETQYF
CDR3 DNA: TGTGCCAGCTCACCTTTCAAGGGGGCCTCACAAGAGACCCAGTACTTC

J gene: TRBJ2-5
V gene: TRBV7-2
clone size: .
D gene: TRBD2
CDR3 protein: CASRTTSGGWTQYF
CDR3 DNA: TGTGCCAGCAGGACCACTAGCGGGGGGTGGACCCAGTACTTC

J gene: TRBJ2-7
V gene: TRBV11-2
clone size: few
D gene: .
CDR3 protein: CASSLQGVIEQYF
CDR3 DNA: TGTGCCAGCAGCTTACAGGGTGTGATCGAGCAGTACTTC

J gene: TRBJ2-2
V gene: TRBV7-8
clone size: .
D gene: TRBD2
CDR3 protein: CASSRDQLAANTGELFF
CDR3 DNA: TGTGCCAGCAGCCGAGATCAGCTAGCGGCGAACACCGGGGAGCTGTTTTTT

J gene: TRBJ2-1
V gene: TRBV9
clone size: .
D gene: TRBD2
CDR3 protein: CASSARSQGGHNEQFF
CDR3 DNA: TGTGCCAGCAGCGCCCGGAGCCAGGGAGGGCACAATGAGCAGTTCTTC

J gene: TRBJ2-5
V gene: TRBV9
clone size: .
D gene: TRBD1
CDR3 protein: CASSAGTGVAYQETQYF
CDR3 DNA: TGTGCCAGCAGCGCCGGGACAGGGGTCGCGTACCAAGAGACCCAGTACTTC

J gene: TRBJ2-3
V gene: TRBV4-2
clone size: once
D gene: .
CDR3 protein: CASSQDGGGSGTDTQYF
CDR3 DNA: TGTGCCAGCAGCCAAGATGGAGGGGGCTCTGGCACAGATACGCAGTATTTT

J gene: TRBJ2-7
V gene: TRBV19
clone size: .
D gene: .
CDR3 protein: CASSMGRRGITGEQYF
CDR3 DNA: TGTGCCAGTAGTATGGGTCGTCGGGGGATCACCGGCGAGCAGTACTTC

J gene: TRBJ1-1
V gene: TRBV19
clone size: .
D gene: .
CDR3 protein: CASSAHQRSMNTEAFF
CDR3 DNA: TGTGCCAGTAGTGCACACCAAAGATCGATGAACACTGAAGCTTTCTTT

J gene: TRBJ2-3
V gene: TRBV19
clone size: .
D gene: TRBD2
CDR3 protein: CARRTSQRTDTQYF
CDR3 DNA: TGTGCCCGCAGGACTAGCCAACGCACAGATACGCAGTATTTT

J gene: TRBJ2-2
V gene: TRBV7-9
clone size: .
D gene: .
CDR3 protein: CASSLAGLKGELFF
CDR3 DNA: TGTGCCAGCAGCTTGGCCGGACTTAAGGGGGAGCTGTTTTTT

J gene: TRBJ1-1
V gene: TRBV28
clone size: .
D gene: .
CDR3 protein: CASSSPSRGLNTEAFF
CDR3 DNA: TGTGCCAGCAGTTCCCCCAGTAGGGGATTGAACACTGAAGCTTTCTTT

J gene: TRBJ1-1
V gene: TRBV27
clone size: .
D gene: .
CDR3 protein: CASSLLGGGDLNTEAFF
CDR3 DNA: TGTGCCAGCAGTTTACTCGGGGGTGGGGACTTGAACACTGAAGCTTTCTTT

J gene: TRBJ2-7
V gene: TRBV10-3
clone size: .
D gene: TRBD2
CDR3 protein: CAISEASGVSYEQYF
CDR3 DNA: TGTGCCATCAGTGAGGCTAGCGGGGTCTCCTACGAGCAGTACTTC

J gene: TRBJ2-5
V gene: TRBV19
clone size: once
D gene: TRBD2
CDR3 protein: CASSLGTTKETQYF
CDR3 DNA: TGTGCCAGTAGTCTCGGGACTACTAAAGAGACCCAGTACTTC